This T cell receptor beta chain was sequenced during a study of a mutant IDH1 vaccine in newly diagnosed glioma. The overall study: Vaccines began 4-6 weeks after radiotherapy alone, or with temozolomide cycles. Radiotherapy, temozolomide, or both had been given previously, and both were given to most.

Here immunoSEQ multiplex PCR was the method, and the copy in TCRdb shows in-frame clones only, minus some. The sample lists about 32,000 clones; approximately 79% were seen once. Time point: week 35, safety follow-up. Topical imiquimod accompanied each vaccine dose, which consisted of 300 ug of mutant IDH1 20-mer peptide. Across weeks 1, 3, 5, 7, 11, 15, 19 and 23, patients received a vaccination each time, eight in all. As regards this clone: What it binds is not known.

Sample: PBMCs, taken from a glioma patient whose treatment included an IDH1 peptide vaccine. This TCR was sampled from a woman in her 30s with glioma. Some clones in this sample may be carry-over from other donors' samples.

In DNA form, the CDR3 reads TGTGCCAGTAGTATGCGGGGGTACGAAGGAGAGACCCAGTACTTC. Translation: CASSMRGYEGETQYF. The rearrangement uses TRBV19 and TRBJ2-5, with TRBD2 matching over 7 bases. This CDR3 has 15 amino acids. V shed 3 bases and J 4 bases; nucleotides not matched to a gene: 8. Germline CDR1 is LNHDA and CDR2 is SQIVND (reference sequence).